The sequence of this T cell receptor (beta chain) was determined in a study of T cell responses to AZD1222 COVID-19 vaccine. Across the study: Second-dose timings of about 4 or about 12 weeks were pooled.

CDR3 size: 13 residues. Germline V gene data show CDR1 as SQVTM and CDR2 as ANQGSEA. With V trimmed by 7 bases and J by 6 bases, 11 bases remained unmatched. As regards this clone: The antigen remains undetermined.

Study-wide results and caveats: Most donors were white British, females outnumbered males, and clonal diversity was possibly underestimated. Reportedly, nearly half of unique spike TCRs recognized epitopes outside B.1.351/B.1.1.7 mutations. The number of AZD1222 recipients seropositive at baseline was only five to seven.

Clones were read by immunoSEQ multiplex PCR, and TCRdb kept only the in-frame ones, dropping some. The table records more than 110,000 clones, 75% to 90% of them present only once. The chain has TRBV29-1 and TRBJ1-2; TRBD1 agrees at 7 bases. This receptor was identified in an adult in good health. The material sequenced was peripheral blood, taken on day 0 of AZD1222 vaccination. This chain's CDR3 is CSAGDRVMNGYTF. The CDR3 region has the DNA TGCAGCGCTGGGGACAGAGTGATGAATGGCTACACCTTC.